Listed below are T cell receptor beta chains from one sample, sequenced in a study of low-dose radiotherapy and immunotherapy resistance in tumors. TCRdb used MiXCR to reprocess the reads, holding one entry per CDR3 protein. The sample consists of 85,000 to 95,000 distinct CDR3 sequences, under 10% of them appearing once. The sample consisted of PBMCs, taken before treatment. All receptors come from a male donor with prostate cancer. Each CDR3 is given with its conserved first and last residue. Fields, in order: CDR3 protein, CDR3 DNA, clone size, J gene, CDR3 length, D gene, V gene. The D gene is left open where the match is weak. Expanded clones get a size class; other rows say once, few or many, or leave the size out.

CGTLAAGLAKNIQYF	TGTGGCACACTTGCGGCGGGGCTAGCCAAAAACATTCAGTACTTC	many	TRBJ2-4	15	NA	TRBV24-1
CASSPPNTEAFF	TGTGCCAGCTCACCGCCGAACACTGAAGCTTTCTTT	many	TRBJ1-1	12	NA	TRBV18
CASSYGQGLWETQYF	TGTGCCAGCAGTTATGGGCAGGGCTTGTGGGAGACCCAGTACTTC	NA	TRBJ2-5	15	NA	TRBV6-5
CSARDGAQGIGNTIYF	TGCAGTGCTAGAGATGGGGCCCAGGGGATTGGAAACACCATATATTTT	many	TRBJ1-3	16	NA	TRBV20-1
CSARGGRALNEQFF	TGCAGTGCTAGAGGCGGGAGGGCCCTCAATGAGCAGTTCTTC	many	TRBJ2-1	14	TRBD2	TRBV20-1
CASSLKLAGGLTDTQYF	TGTGCCAGCAGCTTGAAACTAGCGGGAGGTTTGACAGATACGCAGTATTTT	many	TRBJ2-3	17	TRBD2	TRBV5-4
CASSETREDGYTF	TGTGCCAGCAGTGAAACCAGGGAAGATGGCTACACCTTC	many	TRBJ1-2	13	NA	TRBV2
CAGGGWGEQYF	TGTGCCGGGGGCGGCTGGGGCGAGCAGTACTTC	NA	TRBJ2-7	11	NA	TRBV28
CASSPMAGTQYF	TGTGCCAGCTCACCAATGGCGGGTACGCAGTATTTT	many	TRBJ2-3	12	NA	TRBV18
CAWRRSSGSSYEQYF	TGTGCCTGGAGAAGGTCTAGCGGTAGCTCCTACGAGCAGTACTTC	NA	TRBJ2-7	15	TRBD2	TRBV30
CASSGTGTVDGYTF	TGCGCCAGCAGTGGGACCGGGACAGTTGATGGCTACACCTTC	many	TRBJ1-2	14	TRBD1	TRBV10-2
CAIRTTRINGYTF	TGTGCCATCAGGACGACGCGCATCAATGGCTACACCTTC	many	TRBJ1-2	13	NA	TRBV10-3
CASSRTSGTRDEQFF	TGTGCCAGCAGCAGGACTAGCGGGACTCGGGATGAGCAGTTCTTC	many	TRBJ2-1	15	TRBD2	TRBV2
CASSPRLAGDYEQYF	TGTGCCAGCAGCCCCCGACTAGCGGGGGACTACGAGCAGTACTTC	NA	TRBJ2-7	15	TRBD2	TRBV7-9
CASGFLVANYEQYF	TGTGCCAGCGGGTTCTTGGTAGCGAACTACGAGCAGTACTTC	many	TRBJ2-7	14	NA	TRBV12-3/TRBV12-4
CASSLSPGTGSAAFF	TGTGCCAGTAGTCTCTCCCCCGGGACAGGTTCGGCAGCTTTCTTT	many	TRBJ1-1	15	TRBD1	TRBV19
CASSLAASGRAVSYEQYF	TGTGCCAGCAGCTTAGCGGCTAGCGGGAGGGCGGTCTCCTACGAGCAGTACTTC	many	TRBJ2-7	18	TRBD2	TRBV7-2
CASRLGVGTDTQYF	TGTGCCAGCAGGTTAGGGGTGGGCACAGATACGCAGTATTTT	many	TRBJ2-3	14	NA	TRBV7-3
CASSISGPSYEQYF	TGTGCCAGCAGTATAAGCGGGCCCTCCTACGAGCAGTACTTC	many	TRBJ2-7	14	NA	TRBV7-3
CSVSLGSGSGNEQFF	TGCAGCGTGTCCCTAGGTAGCGGGAGCGGGAATGAGCAGTTCTTC	many	TRBJ2-1	15	TRBD2	TRBV29-1
CASSSRGRTTGQFF	TGTGCCAGCAGCTCCAGGGGGCGGACCACGGGGCAGTTCTTC	many	TRBJ2-1	14	NA	TRBV21-1
CASSPPPALGGSSYEQYF	TGTGCCAGCAGTCCCCCGCCTGCTTTGGGGGGGTCCTCCTACGAGCAGTACTTC	few	TRBJ2-7	18	TRBD2	TRBV27
CASSFSGKETQYF	TGTGCCAGCAGTTTCTCTGGGAAGGAGACCCAGTACTTC	many	TRBJ2-5	13	NA	TRBV12-3/TRBV12-4
CASSLKRNGEQFF	TGTGCCAGCAGCTTAAAGAGGAACGGGGAGCAGTTCTTC	many	TRBJ2-1	13	NA	TRBV7-2
CASSPGQSSNTIYF	TGTGCCAGCAGCCCGGGACAGTCTTCAAACACCATATATTTT	many	TRBJ1-3	14	TRBD1	TRBV5-4
CSYRGQLGQYF	TGCAGTTACAGGGGCCAGCTGGGCCAGTACTTC	many	TRBJ2-5	11	TRBD1	TRBV29-1
CAWSVRTSPFF	TGTGCCTGGAGTGTAAGGACTAGTCCGTTCTTC	many	TRBJ2-1	11	TRBD2	TRBV30
CASSTGGGRYGYTF	TGTGCCAGCAGTACAGGAGGGGGACGCTATGGCTACACCTTC	NA	TRBJ1-2	14	NA	TRBV28
CASSLGTGGADSPLHF	TGTGCCAGCAGCTTAGGGACAGGGGGCGCGGATTCACCCCTCCACTTT	many	TRBJ1-6	16	TRBD1	TRBV7-2
CSVSGTGIQRVDTEAFF	TGCAGCGTGTCCGGGACAGGGATTCAGCGGGTCGACACTGAAGCTTTCTTT	many	TRBJ1-1	17	TRBD1	TRBV29-1
CASSPWGLNTGELFF	TGTGCCAGCAGCCCGTGGGGCCTTAACACCGGGGAGCTGTTTTTT	many	TRBJ2-2	15	NA	TRBV7-8